This TCR beta chain came from a study of cytomegalovirus exposure and HLA in healthy donors. General study points: CMV serostatus was the sole immune exposure data available.

The PCR contained 60 Vbeta and 13 Jbeta primers. TCRdb's copy holds only in-frame clones and misses some; the assay was immunoSEQ multiplex PCR. The table includes approximately 74,000 clones, under 70% detected once. As to this clone: No antigen is known for it.

From germline, CDR1 is SEHNR and CDR2 FQNEAQ (reference sequence). Trimming cost V 4 bases and J 4 bases; bases outside gene matches: 4. The CDR3 spans 16 residues. This chain connects TRBV7-9 to TRBJ2-3; 14 nucleotides align to TRBD2. This receptor was identified in a man aged 25 to 45 in good health and CMV-seropositive. Sequenced input: PBMCs. This chain's CDR3 is CASSSRLAGGPDTQYF. CDR3 in DNA: TGTGCCAGCAGCTCTCGACTAGCGGGGGGGCCAGATACGCAGTATTTT.